These 17 T cell receptor beta chains came from one sample sequenced in a study of cytomegalovirus exposure and HLA in healthy donors. PCR primers comprised 60 Vbeta and 13 Jbeta primers. Profiled with immunoSEQ multiplex PCR; TCRdb holds only in-frame clones, not every one. Of 95,000 to 150,000 clones listed, over 80% are singletons. Sequenced material: PBMCs. These TCRs come from a man aged 25-45 years in good health and CMV-seronegative.

The chain couples TRBV10-3 to TRBJ2-3; TRBD1 matches 9 bases. V shed 7 bases and J 2 bases; nucleotides not matched to a gene: 10. The CDR3 is 16 amino acids. Germline V gene lookup returns CDR1 ENHRY and CDR2 SYGVKD. The CDR3 DNA reads TGTGCCATCAAGGGGGCCGGACAGGGGTACACAGATACGCAGTATTTT. Protein product: CAIKGAGQGYTDTQYF.

The CDR3 here is CASSTATGVNYGYTF. CDR3 DNA: TGTGCCAGTAGTACAGCGACAGGCGTCAACTATGGCTACACCTTC. The chain recombines TRBV19 with TRBJ1-2, with D possibly being TRBD1 (6 bases). This CDR3 comprises 15 residues. The germline V gene encodes CDR1 LNHDA and CDR2 SQIVND (reference sequence). The V gene lost 4 bases and the J gene lost 2 bases, with 14 bases spanning the gap.

V usage is TRBV28 and J usage is TRBJ1-3; TRBD1 matches 8 bases. CDR3 size: 15 residues. Germline values: CDR1 MDHEN, CDR2 SYDVKM. V shed 7 bases and J 0 bases; nucleotides not matched to a gene: 5. CDR3 amino acids: CASIQGAHSGNTIYF. As DNA, the CDR3 is TGTGCCAGCATCCAGGGGGCGCACTCTGGAAACACCATATATTTT.

In its sample, this clone was seen a few times. The chain links TRBV7-2 to TRBJ2-7, with TRBD1 matching 7 bases. Trimming removed 5 bases from V and 7 bases from J; junction bases left unmatched: 8. The CDR3 is 13 residues long. Looked up from germline, CDR1 is SGHTA and CDR2 is FQGNSA. The chain's CDR3 is CASSTQTGNEQYF. The CDR3 region has the DNA TGTGCCAGCAGCACGCAGACAGGGAATGAGCAGTACTTC.

This rearrangement joins TRBV5-1 to TRBJ1-2; D gene uncertain. Trimming removed 1 base from V and 6 bases from J, with 22 bases in between. Germline assignment: CDR1 SGHRS and CDR2 YFSETQ. The CDR3 consists of 17 residues. CDR3: CASSLIRDRGGSDGYTF. DNA of the CDR3: TGCGCCAGCAGCTTGATTCGAGACCGGGGAGGATCGGATGGCTACACCTTC. The entire variable domain, with the rest obtained from reference TRBV5-1 and TRBJ1-2, is as follows: KAGVTQTPRYLIKTRGQQVTLSCSPISGHRSVSWYQQTPGQGLQFLFEYFSETQRNKGNFPGRFSGRQFSNSRSEMNVSTLELGDSALYLCASSLIRDRGGSDGYTFGSGTRLTVV.

The chain joins TRBV30 to TRBJ2-5; TRBD1 matches 7 bases. CDR1 and CDR2 (germline): GTSNPN, SVGIG (reference sequence). The CDR3 loop spans 13 amino acids. The V segment lost 5 bases and the J segment 4 bases; nucleotides outside the gene matches: 7. This CDR3 is CAWALQGPETQYF. DNA for the CDR3: TGTGCCTGGGCTCTACAGGGGCCAGAGACCCAGTACTTC.

This clone has a single count. One end of the junction fails to match germline, which may point to a read error. Other DNA sequences within the sample encode an identical CDR3. This chain links TRBV2 with TRBJ1-1; weak D call: TRBD1 (5 bases). This CDR3 comprises 13 residues. The germline V gene encodes CDR1 SNHLY and CDR2 FYNNEI. The CDR3 nucleotides are TGTGCCAGCAGCGCCTGGGAGGACACTGAAGCCTTCTTT. Translating gives CASSAWEDTEAFF.

V is TRBV6-5 and J is TRBJ2-7; D remains ambiguous. The germline gives CDR1 MNHEY, CDR2 SVGAGI. This CDR3 comprises 13 residues. V gave up 5 bases and J gave up 7 bases, with 15 bases separating them. CDR3 region: CASSPEFLREQYF. CDR3 DNA sequence: TGTGCCAGCAGTCCGGAGTTTCTTAGGGAGCAGTACTTC.

This clone occurred once. The chain combines TRBV11-2 with TRBJ2-1, with D tentatively TRBD1 (6 bases). Germline V gives CDR1 SGHAT, CDR2 FQNNGV. The V gene lost 4 bases and the J gene lost 5 bases, with 15 bases spanning the gap. This CDR3 comprises 15 residues. CDR3 nucleotides: TGTGCCAGCAGCTCCCTACAGGGACCGGACAATGAGCAGTTCTTC. It is translated as CASSSLQGPDNEQFF. Full variable domain (outside the CDR3, taken from reference TRBV11-2 and TRBJ2-1): EAGVAQSPRYKIIEKRQSVAFWCNPISGHATLYWYQQILGQGPKLLIQFQNNGVVDDSQLPKDRFSAERLKGVDSTLKIQPAKLEDSAVYLCASSSLQGPDNEQFFGPGTRLTVL.

The chain links TRBV27 to TRBJ2-2, with D possibly being TRBD2 (5 bases). Trimming left V 3 bases short and J 0 bases short, with 14 bases between. Germline-derived CDR1 and CDR2 are MNHEY and SMNVEV (reference sequence). This CDR3 spans 17 amino acids. This chain's CDR3 is CASSFLLGVANTGELFF. The CDR3 region has the DNA TGTGCCAGCAGTTTCCTTCTCGGGGTGGCGAACACCGGGGAGCTGTTTTTT.

V is TRBV19 and J is TRBJ2-2; a possible D gene is TRBD2 (5 bases). V was clipped by 2 bases and J by 5 bases, with 15 bases between them. This CDR3 spans 16 amino acids. Germline assignment: CDR1 LNHDA and CDR2 SQIVND (reference sequence). The CDR3 DNA sequence: TGTGCCAGTAGTATAAAAGAGGGCAGGAGGACCGGGGAGCTGTTTTTT. This encodes CASSIKEGRRTGELFF.

CDR3 bases: TGTGCCAGCAGTAGTGAGGGCGGCAAAAACATTCAGTACTTC. Amino acid sequence: CASSSEGGKNIQYF. The chain recombines TRBV25-1 with TRBJ2-4, with a tentative D call TRBD2 (5 bases). Trimming pared 5 bases from V and 3 bases from J, leaving 11 bases between. The germline V gene encodes CDR1 MGHDK and CDR2 SYGVNS. The CDR3 covers 14 residues.

The CDR3 spells CASSGGQGFQPQHF. CDR3 DNA: TGTGCCAGCAGTGGAGGACAGGGGTTTCAGCCCCAGCATTTT. The chain couples TRBV6-1 to TRBJ1-5, with 9 bases fitting TRBD1. Trimming at V came to 4 bases and at J to 6 bases, leaving 4 bases not matched to a gene. The germline gives CDR1 MNHNS, CDR2 SASEGT. The CDR3 runs 14 residues.

V usage is TRBV5-1 and J usage is TRBJ2-1; the match to TRBD1 covers 7 bases. CDR1 and CDR2 (germline): SGHRS, YFSETQ. The CDR3 runs 16 residues. The V and J ends lost 4 bases and 0 bases, in that order; junction bases with no gene match: 7. CDR3 in DNA: TGCGCCAGCAGCCGGACGGGACAGAGCTCCTACAATGAGCAGTTCTTC. This translates into CASSRTGQSSYNEQFF.

The V gene is TRBV28, the J gene TRBJ2-7, with 12 bases aligning to TRBD2. Unmatched junction bases numbered 6, after V lost 3 bases and J lost 0 bases. The CDR3 has 17 residues. Germline-derived CDR1 and CDR2 are MDHEN and SYDVKM. CDR3 sequence reads: CASSLRLAGAFSYEQYF. As DNA, the CDR3 is TGTGCCAGCAGTTTGAGACTAGCGGGGGCCTTCTCCTACGAGCAGTACTTC.

The chain links TRBV7-2 to TRBJ2-7; weak D call: TRBD2 (7 bases). V was clipped by 5 bases and J by 4 bases, with 18 bases between them. The V gene's germline CDR1 is SGHTA and CDR2 FQGNSA. CDR3 size: 15 residues. Here the CDR3 reads CASSLLAGARYEQYF. CDR3 nucleotides: TGTGCCAGCAGCCTCCTTGCGGGGGCGCGGTACGAGCAGTACTTC.

In this sample, this clone turned up once. The CDR3 DNA follows: TGCAGCGTTGATGTGGGCCCCTATGGCTACACCTTC. Translated, it gives CSVDVGPYGYTF. The chain is built from TRBV29-1 and TRBJ1-2, with no clear D. There are 12 residues in the CDR3. Per germline, CDR1 SQVTM and CDR2 ANQGSEA. V was cut by 3 bases and J by 4 bases, with 9 bases left in between.